This is a list of T cell receptor beta chains from one sample in a study of blood T cell repertoires in COVID-19. Sequencing was performed with immunoSEQ multiplex PCR; in TCRdb, only in-frame clones are kept and a portion is missing. The sample lists a few hundred thousand clones; roughly nine tenths were seen once. Sequencing was done on a sample of peripheral blood. These receptors all come from a young man with active or convalescent COVID-19. CDR3s include the opening cysteine and the closing phenylalanine or tryptophan. Each record gives: CDR3 protein, V gene, clone size, J gene, D gene. A D gene is named only where the DNA matches it firmly. Some rows have no size entry. The others give once, few or many, or a class for an expanded clone.

CASSGTTGSYEQYF,TRBV10-1,.,TRBJ2-7,TRBD2
CASSLDRNTEAFF,TRBV5-1,.,TRBJ1-1,.
CASSQDLGGFTEAFF,TRBV4-1,.,TRBJ1-1,.
CASSLQYTGGAEQYF,TRBV7-6,.,TRBJ2-7,TRBD1
CASTPVGGNQPQHF,TRBV6-6,.,TRBJ1-5,.
CASSLGDSPLHF,TRBV11-3,.,TRBJ1-6,.
CAWSVLTDGTEAFF,TRBV30,.,TRBJ1-1,.
CAYRDRGQIEKLFF,TRBV30,.,TRBJ1-4,TRBD1
CASSWTGNEQYF,TRBV7-2,.,TRBJ2-7,TRBD1
CASRDRIYGYTF,TRBV6-6,.,TRBJ1-2,TRBD1
CASSFGPTSETQYF,TRBV5-1,.,TRBJ2-5,.
CASSLRQGADTEAFF,TRBV13,.,TRBJ1-1,TRBD1
CAWSAQGGNYGYTF,TRBV30,.,TRBJ1-2,.
CASSRESPGQGAYEQYF,TRBV4-1,.,TRBJ2-7,TRBD1
CASSLSMGTEQFF,TRBV7-3,.,TRBJ2-1,.
CAISLSQGAYGYTF,TRBV10-3,.,TRBJ1-2,TRBD1
CASSLQNPYNEQFF,TRBV5-1,.,TRBJ2-1,.
CASSRSTSGFRDEQYF,TRBV27,.,TRBJ2-7,TRBD2
CASCLRQTGYEQYF,TRBV28,.,TRBJ2-7,TRBD1
CASSPAGVGTDTQYF,TRBV5-1,.,TRBJ2-3,.
CASSEGPPDTQYF,TRBV2,.,TRBJ2-3,.
CASSDFGGELFF,TRBV6-4,once,TRBJ2-2,.
CASSPPGQRISGNTIYF,TRBV18,.,TRBJ1-3,TRBD1
CASSQDTGQGAYEQYF,TRBV3-1/TRBV3-2,.,TRBJ2-7,TRBD1
CASRFTDGKTYEQYF,TRBV5-1,.,TRBJ2-7,.
CATSDLGGVHNEQFF,TRBV24-1,.,TRBJ2-1,TRBD2
CASSRQGEAYEQYF,TRBV11-1,.,TRBJ2-7,TRBD1
CASSPSELGGAASNEQFF,TRBV13,.,TRBJ2-1,.
CASSVAPTGLYEQYF,TRBV9,.,TRBJ2-7,.
CASSGGYTGELFF,TRBV3-1/TRBV3-2,.,TRBJ2-2,.
CASSPGTSRDTQYF,TRBV4-1,.,TRBJ2-3,TRBD2
CSVNLAKRQETQYF,TRBV29-1,.,TRBJ2-5,.
CATSERQGRQPQHF,TRBV24-1,.,TRBJ1-5,TRBD1
CASSEPGQRLNNEQFF,TRBV28,many,TRBJ2-1,TRBD1
CASSLGWIAEQFF,TRBV11-3,.,TRBJ2-1,.
CASSPKLGFGIQYF,TRBV19,.,TRBJ2-4,.
CASSEAAGWNEQFF,TRBV6-1,.,TRBJ2-1,.
CASSSTVGYTF,TRBV28,.,TRBJ1-2,.
CASSPGTDTQYF,TRBV6-2/TRBV6-3,once,TRBJ2-3,.
CASSLAGPEGEQFF,TRBV5-1,.,TRBJ2-1,.
CASSRDTEKLFF,TRBV18,.,TRBJ1-4,.
CASSLAGGGGELFF,TRBV19,few,TRBJ2-2,TRBD2
CASRRGQGSGQPQHF,TRBV28,.,TRBJ1-5,TRBD1
CSASPTTYEQYF,TRBV20-1,.,TRBJ2-7,.
CASSPPTPDTQYF,TRBV18,.,TRBJ2-3,.
CASSRTTETQYF,TRBV3-1/TRBV3-2,.,TRBJ2-5,.
CASSIGPETQYF,TRBV19,.,TRBJ2-5,.
CASSQTPGQGSYEQYF,TRBV4-2,.,TRBJ2-7,TRBD1
CASSYGLATDTQYF,TRBV6-5,.,TRBJ2-3,.
CASRAGLASSYEQYF,TRBV19,.,TRBJ2-7,TRBD2
CASSIEGGNQPQHF,TRBV19,.,TRBJ1-5,.